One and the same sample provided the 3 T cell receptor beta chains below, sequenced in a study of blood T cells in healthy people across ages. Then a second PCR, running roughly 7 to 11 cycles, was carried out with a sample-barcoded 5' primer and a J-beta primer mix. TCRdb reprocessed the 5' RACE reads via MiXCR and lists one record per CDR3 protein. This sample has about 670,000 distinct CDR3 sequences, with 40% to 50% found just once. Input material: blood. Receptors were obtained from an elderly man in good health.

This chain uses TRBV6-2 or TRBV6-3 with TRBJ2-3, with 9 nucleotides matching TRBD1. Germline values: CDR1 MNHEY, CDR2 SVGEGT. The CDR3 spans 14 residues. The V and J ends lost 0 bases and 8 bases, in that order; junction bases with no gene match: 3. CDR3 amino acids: CASSYSATGGTQYF. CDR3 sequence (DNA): TGTGCCAGCAGTTACTCTGCGACAGGGGGTACGCAGTATTTT.

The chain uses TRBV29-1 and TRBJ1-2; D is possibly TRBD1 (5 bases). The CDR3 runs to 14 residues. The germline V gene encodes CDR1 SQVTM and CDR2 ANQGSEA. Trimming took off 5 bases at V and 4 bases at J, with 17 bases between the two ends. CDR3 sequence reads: CSVLHVQGVYGYTF. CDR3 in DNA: TGCAGCGTTCTCCACGTGCAGGGAGTCTATGGCTACACCTTC.

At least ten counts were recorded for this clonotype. DNA for the CDR3: TGCGCCAGCAGCACCCCCCCGGGGGCTAGCGGGGACAATGAGCAGTTCTTC. It encodes CASSTPPGASGDNEQFF. This chain joins TRBV5-1 and TRBJ2-1; TRBD2 matches 9 bases. V lost 4 bases and J lost 5; bases outside the gene matches: 13. The CDR3 loop spans 17 amino acids. Germline V lookup: CDR1 SGHRS, CDR2 YFSETQ. The complete variable domain, with remaining parts taken from reference TRBV5-1 and TRBJ2-1, reads KAGVTQTPRYLIKTRGQQVTLSCSPISGHRSVSWYQQTPGQGLQFLFEYFSETQRNKGNFPGRFSGRQFSNSRSEMNVSTLELGDSALYLCASSTPPGASGDNEQFFGPGTRLTVL.